The 3 T cell receptor beta chains in this list originate from one sample, sequenced in a study of blood T cell repertoires in COVID-19. The protocol was immunoSEQ multiplex PCR, while the TCRdb copy is restricted to in-frame clones and leaves out a portion. The sample has about 80,000 clones; roughly 80% are singletons. Sequencing was performed on peripheral blood. The receptors here all came from a woman in her 70s with acute or convalescent COVID-19.

The chain joins TRBV2 to TRBJ2-5; 7 positions agree with TRBD2. This CDR3 contains 17 residues. The V gene's germline CDR1 is SNHLY and CDR2 FYNNEI. The junction had 13 bases not matched to a gene; V was cut back by 6 bases and J by 0 bases. This chain's CDR3 is CASRILSGRKYQETQYF. The CDR3 coding sequence is TGTGCCAGCAGAATCCTATCCGGGAGGAAGTACCAAGAGACCCAGTACTTC. Complete variable domain (other parts from reference TRBV2 and TRBJ2-5): EPEVTQTPSHQVTQMGQEVILRCVPISNHLYFYWYRQILGQKVEFLVSFYNNEISEKSEIFDDQFSVERPDGSNFTLKIRSTKLEDSAMYFCASRILSGRKYQETQYFGPGTRLLVL.

CDR3 sequence (DNA): TGTGCCATCAGTGAGGGGGGGACAGGGGATTCACCCCTCCACTTT. Its translation is CAISEGGTGDSPLHF. This rearrangement joins TRBV10-3 to TRBJ1-6; 10 bases are shared with TRBD1. J was trimmed by 8 bases and V by 2 bases; bases with no gene match: 3. The CDR3 spans 15 residues. Germline values: CDR1 ENHRY, CDR2 SYGVKD.

The CDR3 sequence: CASSEVGNSNQPQHF. The CDR3 nucleotides are TGTGCCAGCTCAGAGGTAGGAAATAGCAATCAGCCCCAGCATTTT. V usage is TRBV18 and J usage is TRBJ1-5; no firm D call. With 5 bases removed from V and 0 bases from J, the gap between germline ends came to 11 bases. The CDR3 sequence is 15 residues long. Germline V gives CDR1 KGHSH, CDR2 LQKENI.